What follows describes a single T cell receptor beta chain. The data belong to a study of T cell changes during pregnancy in multiple sclerosis. This CDR3 contains 14 residues. In germline, CDR1 is SGHTA, CDR2 FQGNSA. Trimming removed 4 bases from V and 7 bases from J; junction bases left unmatched: 10. Assay: immunoSEQ multiplex PCR; the TCRdb copy retains only in-frame clones and omits some. The sample lists about 28,000 clones, 80% to 90% occurring once. The chain uses TRBV7-2 and TRBJ2-7, with TRBD1 identical over 7 bases. This sequence was found in a female donor with multiple sclerosis, enrolled in a pregnancy study. The material sequenced was CD4+ T cells from peripheral blood mononuclear cells, taken in the second trimester of pregnancy. The CDR3 nucleotides read TGTGCCAGCAGCTCGCGACAGGGAGCGAGGGAGCAGTACTTC. Amino acids: CASSSRQGAREQYF.